The 19 T cell receptor beta chains below come from one sample, sequenced in a study of spatial heterogeneity in lung cancer. Whole-study findings and limits: Tumoral mutation counts were tracked by counts of expanded intratumoral alpha and beta TCRs.

TCRdb passed the 5' RACE reads through MiXCR, listing each CDR3 protein once. The profile shows around 7,800 distinct CDR3 sequences, around 8.2% of them singletons. These receptors lack a known antigen. Time point: sample taken at primary tumor resection. The sample consisted of lung tumor tissue, taken at surgery. The source of these receptors is a male donor with early-stage non-small cell lung cancer.

By sample fraction, this clonotype is medium-sized. The chain has TRBV5-1 and TRBJ2-5, with a possible D match to TRBD2 (6 bases). The V gene lost 4 bases and the J gene lost 7 bases, with 17 bases spanning the gap. CDR1 is SGHRS and CDR2 is YFSETQ in the germline V gene. There are 14 residues in the CDR3. CDR3 loop: CASSRDSPPLTQYF. The DNA of the CDR3 is TGCGCCAGCAGCCGGGACTCCCCCCCGTTGACCCAGTACTTC.

This clonotype is medium-sized within its sample. As DNA, the CDR3 is TGTGCCAGCAGCCCCCCCACCCCACAAGAGACCCAGTACTTC. It specifies CASSPPTPQETQYF. This chain joins TRBV7-9 and TRBJ2-5; D ambiguous. CDR3 length equals 14 residues. Germline assignment: CDR1 SEHNR and CDR2 FQNEAQ (reference sequence). Trimming left V 5 bases short and J 2 bases short, with 12 bases between.

This clonotype ranks as medium-sized. The chain uses TRBV5-4 and TRBJ1-1, with a possible D match to TRBD1 (6 bases). The CDR3 runs 16 residues. The germline gives CDR1 SGHNT, CDR2 YYREEE (reference sequence). V lost 3 bases to trimming and J lost 1 base, with 16 bases between them. CDR3 amino acids: CASSYPTGTRNTEAFF. CDR3 coding DNA: TGTGCCAGCAGCTACCCGACCGGGACACGGAACACTGAAGCTTTCTTT.

In this sample, this clonotype turned up many times. This chain connects TRBV25-1 to TRBJ2-3; 7 nucleotides match TRBD1. Germline CDR1 is MGHDK and CDR2 is SYGVNS. The CDR3 spans 13 residues. V shed 4 bases and J 5 bases; nucleotides not matched to a gene: 3. This chain's CDR3 is CASSGDRVDTQYF. In nucleotides, the CDR3 is TGTGCCAGCAGTGGAGACAGGGTAGATACGCAGTATTTT. The full variable domain, with the rest looked up from reference TRBV25-1 and TRBJ2-3, is EADIYQTPRYLVIGTGKKITLECSQTMGHDKMYWYQQDPGMELHLIHYSYGVNSTEKGDLSSESTVSRIRTEHFPLTLESARPSHTSQYLCASSGDRVDTQYFGPGTRLTVL.

In its sample, this clonotype was seen many times. This chain uses TRBV2 with TRBJ2-5; unclear D gene. Deletions cut 1 base from V and 3 bases from J, with 3 bases between. Germline values: CDR1 SNHLY, CDR2 FYNNEI. There are 12 residues in the CDR3. This CDR3 reads CASSEVEETQYF. CDR3 sequence (DNA): TGTGCCAGCAGTGAAGTTGAAGAGACCCAGTACTTC.

In this sample, this clonotype turned up many times. The chain recombines TRBV20-1 with TRBJ2-5; a possible D gene is TRBD1 (5 bases). Germline loops: CDR1 DFQATT, CDR2 SNEGSKA (reference sequence). The V end lost 0 bases, the J end lost 2 bases, and 10 bases lay between the germline ends. This CDR3 is built from 14 residues. CDR3 loop: CSARDGRTQETQYF. CDR3 DNA: TGCAGTGCTAGAGATGGAAGGACACAAGAGACCCAGTACTTC.

This clonotype was observed at least ten times. V usage is TRBV29-1 and J usage is TRBJ2-7, with D perhaps matching TRBD1 (5 bases). The CDR3 loop spans 13 amino acids. V shed 7 bases and J shed 6 bases, with 19 bases lying between them. CDR1 and CDR2 (germline): SQVTM, ANQGSEA. CDR3 sequence (DNA): TGCAGCGCTGGGGCCAGTGGGCAATTCGAGCAGTACTTC. Its protein is CSAGASGQFEQYF.

In its sample, this clonotype was seen a few times. The CDR3 reads CASSYSGYDFLNTEAFF. The CDR3 coding sequence is TGTGCCAGCAGTTACTCGGGTTATGATTTTTTGAACACTGAAGCTTTCTTT. The chain has TRBV6-5 and TRBJ1-1; D gene uncertain. The CDR3 is 17 amino acids. Germline CDR1 reads MNHEY; CDR2 reads SVGAGI. V shed 0 bases and J shed 0 bases, with 14 bases lying between them.

This clonotype counts as medium-sized (0.01 to 0.1%). The chain combines TRBV5-1 with TRBJ2-2; 8 bases align to TRBD2. This CDR3 spans 16 amino acids. Germline assignment: CDR1 SGHRS and CDR2 YFSETQ. J gave up 2 bases and V 4 bases, and 7 bases lay outside the gene matches. CDR3 amino acids: CASSLGLAFNTGELFF. CDR3 coding DNA: TGCGCCAGCAGCCTTGGACTAGCCTTTAACACCGGGGAGCTGTTTTTT.

This clonotype was detected ten times or more. The CDR3 is CASSSGPSEEQYF. CDR3 DNA: TGTGCCAGCAGCTCCGGACCATCTGAAGAGCAGTACTTC. This chain connects TRBV7-7 to TRBJ2-7; unclear D gene. The CDR3 has 13 amino acids. CDR1 is SSHAT and CDR2 is FNYEAQ in the germline V gene (reference sequence). V was cut by 4 bases and J by 7 bases, with 14 bases left in between.

Judged by abundance, this clonotype is medium-sized. The chain uses TRBV29-1 and TRBJ2-3; 10 positions match TRBD2. Germline-derived CDR1 and CDR2 are SQVTM and ANQGSEA. V gave up 7 bases and J gave up 3 bases; unmatched junction bases: 4. This CDR3 comprises 13 residues. This chain's CDR3 is CSASGSRTDTQYF. DNA of the CDR3: TGCAGCGCTAGCGGGAGCAGGACAGATACGCAGTATTTT.

This clonotype was recorded many times. V usage is TRBV7-9 and J usage is TRBJ1-5; unclear D gene. The V gene lost 1 base and the J gene lost 0 bases, with 7 bases spanning the gap. CDR1 is SEHNR and CDR2 is FQNEAQ in the germline V gene (reference sequence). CDR3 length: 15 residues. The CDR3 DNA reads as TGTGCCAGCAGCTTAGACACAGTTAGCAATCAGCCCCAGCATTTT. It yields the protein CASSLDTVSNQPQHF.

This clonotype qualifies as medium-sized. The rearrangement links TRBV7-2 to TRBJ1-3; unclear D gene. CDR3 size: 15 residues. The germline V gene has CDR1 SGHTA and CDR2 FQGNSA. V lost 1 base to trimming and J lost 1 base, with 8 bases between them. This CDR3 is CASSLVADSGNTIYF. As DNA, the CDR3 is TGTGCCAGCAGCTTAGTAGCGGATTCTGGAAACACCATATATTTT.

By its share, this clonotype is medium-sized. V and J are TRBV2 and TRBJ1-3; D gene ambiguous. This CDR3 has 15 residues. Trimming took 6 bases from V and 0 from J, leaving 12 bases between them. Germline values: CDR1 SNHLY, CDR2 FYNNEI. The DNA of the CDR3 is TGTGCCAGCAGGTCCGGGTCCACCTCTGGAAACACCATATATTTT. This codes for CASRSGSTSGNTIYF.

This clonotype is medium-sized in the sample. The chain combines TRBV7-2 with TRBJ2-5; D gene unclear. Germline V CDR1 and CDR2: SGHTA, FQGNSA. This CDR3 has 13 residues. The V and J ends lost 6 bases and 5 bases respectively, with 13 bases between them. CDR3 loop: CASRRRVGETQYF. In DNA form, the CDR3 reads TGTGCCAGCAGACGAAGGGTGGGCGAGACCCAGTACTTC. Looking up the rest from reference TRBV7-2 and TRBJ2-5 gives the full variable domain: GAGVSQSPSNKVTEKGKDVELRCDPISGHTALYWYRQSLGQGLEFLIYFQGNSAPDKSGLPSDRFSAERTGGSVSTLTIQRTQQEDSAVYLCASRRRVGETQYFGPGTRLLVL.

This clonotype counts as medium-sized. The V gene is TRBV5-1, the J gene TRBJ1-5, with D possibly matching TRBD1 (5 bases). The CDR3 spans 14 residues. CDR1 is SGHRS and CDR2 is YFSETQ in the germline V gene. V shed 7 bases and J shed 5 bases, with 16 bases lying between them. The CDR3 sequence: CASSTGVGDQPQHF. CDR3 DNA sequence: TGCGCCAGCTCTACAGGAGTCGGGGATCAGCCCCAGCATTTT.

This clonotype was counted at least ten times. The V gene is TRBV20-1, the J gene TRBJ2-7; maybe TRBD1 (5 bases). This CDR3 contains 18 residues. V lost 6 bases to trimming and J lost 2 bases, with 29 bases between them. CDR1 DFQATT and CDR2 SNEGSKA come from the germline V gene (reference sequence). CDR3 sequence: CSAQDLYAGHRAPYEQYF. The CDR3 DNA follows: TGCAGTGCCCAAGATCTATACGCCGGACACCGAGCCCCCTACGAGCAGTACTTC.

This clonotype was picked up many times. The gene calls are TRBV24-1 and TRBJ2-4; 7 bases line up with TRBD1. V dropped 4 bases and J dropped 6; count of bases not matched to a gene: 5. The CDR3 sequence is 14 residues long. Germline V gives CDR1 KGHDR, CDR2 SFDVKD. CDR3 sequence: CATSETGVGNIQYF. As DNA, the CDR3 is TGTGCCACCAGTGAAACAGGGGTAGGAAACATTCAGTACTTC.

Sample share makes this clonotype medium-sized. The genes are TRBV2 and TRBJ2-3; 10 nucleotides line up with TRBD2. J was trimmed by 1 base and V by 6 bases; bases with no gene match: 4. Germline CDR1 is SNHLY and CDR2 is FYNNEI. The CDR3 totals 15 residues. The CDR3 region has the DNA TGTGCCAGCAGCCCTCTAGCGGGAGGCACAGATACGCAGTATTTT. Translating it yields CASSPLAGGTDTQYF.